The clone carrying this T cell receptor (beta chain) was counted between two and nine times. What it binds is not known. This CDR3 spans 17 amino acids. Germline-derived CDR1 and CDR2 are GTSNPN and SVGIG (reference sequence). Trimming took 2 bases from V and 7 from J; bases not matched to a gene: 9. This entry belongs to a study of beta chain features in type 1 diabetes. The sequenced template was cDNA made from the entire isolated RNA. An average around 3.3 million reads came from naive, central memory and regulatory T cell samples. Sequenced by immunoSEQ multiplex PCR; TCRdb stores in-frame clones only, minus some. The table records some 400,000 clones, roughly 16% of them present only once. Points from the study as a whole: In comparison with healthy donors, patients had naive, central memory and Treg TCRB repertoires that appeared more similar. PCR might preferentially amplify shorter templates, equally in patients and controls.

Sequenced sample: naive CD4+ T cells from blood. The J gene is TRBJ2-1, the V gene TRBV30; the match to TRBD2 covers 15 bases. This clonotype was obtained from a woman between 18 and 29 years old in good health. CDR3 DNA: TGTGCCTGGAGTAACAAGGGACTAGCGGGAGGATGGAATGAGCAGTTCTTC. The encoded protein is CAWSNKGLAGGWNEQFF.